The clone carrying this T cell receptor (beta chain) was found a few times. There were at least 6 micrograms of total RNA extracted from every sample. This sample is drawn from a study of blood T cells in healthy people across ages. A J-beta primer mix and a sample-barcoded 5' primer were used in a second PCR of about 7 to 12 cycles. A tag from a template-switch adaptor with 12 random nucleotides marked each cDNA molecule. In TCRdb, the 5' RACE reads were re-called with MiXCR into one record per CDR3 protein. Here the sample spans fewer than 2,000,000 distinct CDR3 sequences, about two fifths being singletons. V lost 7 bases, J lost 4 bases, and 9 bases stayed unmatched. CDR1 is MNHEY and CDR2 is SVGEGT in the germline V gene. This CDR3 has 14 residues.

What was sequenced was blood. The TCR was taken from a human donor in good health. The V call is TRBV6-2 or TRBV6-3, the J call TRBJ1-2, with TRBD1 matching 7 bases. In DNA, the CDR3 is TGTGCCAGCACCGAGTTCGGGACAGCCTATGGCTACACCTTC. Amino acids: CASTEFGTAYGYTF.